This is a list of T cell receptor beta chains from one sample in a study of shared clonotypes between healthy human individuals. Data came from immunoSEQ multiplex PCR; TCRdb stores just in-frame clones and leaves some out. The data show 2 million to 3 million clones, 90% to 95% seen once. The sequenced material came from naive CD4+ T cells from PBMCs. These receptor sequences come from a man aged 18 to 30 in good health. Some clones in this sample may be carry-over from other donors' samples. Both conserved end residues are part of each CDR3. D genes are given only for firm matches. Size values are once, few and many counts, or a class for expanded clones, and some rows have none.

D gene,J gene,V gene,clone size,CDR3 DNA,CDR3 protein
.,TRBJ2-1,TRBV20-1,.,TGCAGTGCGGAAAGGCGGGAGCAGTTCTTC,CSAERREQFF
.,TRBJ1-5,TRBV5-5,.,TGTGCCAGCAGCCGACAGTCCAATCAGCCCCAGCATTTT,CASSRQSNQPQHF
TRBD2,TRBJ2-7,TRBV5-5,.,TGTGCCAGCAGCGGATTGGGGACTAGTCTCTACGAGCAGTACTTC,CASSGLGTSLYEQYF
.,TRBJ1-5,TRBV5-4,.,TGTGCCAGCAGCAACGGACAGACCAATCAGCCCCAGCATTTT,CASSNGQTNQPQHF
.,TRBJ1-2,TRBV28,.,TGTGCCAGCAGTTTGGCACCCCCGGGGGTCAACTATGGCTACACCTTC,CASSLAPPGVNYGYTF
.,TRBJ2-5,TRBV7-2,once,TGTGCCAGCTCAACTAACCGGGACCAAGAGACCCAGTACTTC,CASSTNRDQETQYF
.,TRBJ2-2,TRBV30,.,TGTGCCTGGAGTGTAGGAGGTTCCGGGGAGCTGTTTTTT,CAWSVGGSGELFF
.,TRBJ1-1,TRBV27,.,TGTGCCAGCAGTTTACATCAGGGAAACACTGAAGCTTTCTTT,CASSLHQGNTEAFF
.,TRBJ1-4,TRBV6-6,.,TGTGCCAGCAGACGGGAGGTGGAAAAACTGTTTTTT,CASRREVEKLFF
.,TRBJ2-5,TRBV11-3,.,TGTGCCAGCAGCTTAGGGGTGGGTGGGGACACCCGCCAAGAGACCCAGTACTTC,CASSLGVGGDTRQETQYF
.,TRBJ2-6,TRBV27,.,TGTGCCAGCAGTTTAGTATCAGGCGCTGGGGCCAACGTCCTGACTTTC,CASSLVSGAGANVLTF
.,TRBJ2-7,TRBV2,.,TGTGCCAGAGGAGGGCAGGGGGGCGAGCAGTACTTC,CARGGQGGEQYF
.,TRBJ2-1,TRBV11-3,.,TGTGCCAGCAGCTTAAGGAAGAGCTCCTACAATGAGCAGTTCTTC,CASSLRKSSYNEQFF
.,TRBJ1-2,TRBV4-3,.,TGCGCCAGCAGCCAAGATGTGGCAGGGGCCTCCTATGGCTACACCTTC,CASSQDVAGASYGYTF
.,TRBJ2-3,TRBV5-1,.,TGCGCCAGCAGCTTGGAGTGGCCAAGGACAGATACGCAGTATTTT,CASSLEWPRTDTQYF
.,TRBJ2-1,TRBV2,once,TGTGCCAGCATCAAAATGAATGGCAATGAGCAGTTCTTC,CASIKMNGNEQFF
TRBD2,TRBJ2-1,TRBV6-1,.,TGTGCCAGCAGTTTCACCGGGGGGGGCAATGAGCAGTTCTTC,CASSFTGGGNEQFF
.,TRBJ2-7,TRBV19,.,TGTGCCAGTAGTAACCCGGGCACAACCTACGAGCAGTACTTC,CASSNPGTTYEQYF
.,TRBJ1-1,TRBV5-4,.,TGTGCCAGCAGCTTGGCGACAGGCCGCTACACTGAAGCTTTCTTT,CASSLATGRYTEAFF
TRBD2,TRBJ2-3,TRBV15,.,TGTGCCACCAGCAGAGATGGCGGGAGAGGCACAGATACGCAGTATTTT,CATSRDGGRGTDTQYF
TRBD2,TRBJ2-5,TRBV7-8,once,TGTGCCAGCAGCACCGGGACTAGCGGCCAAGAGACCCAGTACTTC,CASSTGTSGQETQYF
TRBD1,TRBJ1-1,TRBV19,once,TGTGCCAGTAGCCTCAGGGGGTTGAACACTGAAGCTTTCTTT,CASSLRGLNTEAFF
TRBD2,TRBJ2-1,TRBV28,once,TGTGCCAGCAGTTTAGGGACTAGCAGGTCCAATGAGCAGTTCTTC,CASSLGTSRSNEQFF
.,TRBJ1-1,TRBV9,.,TGTGCCAGCAGCGCGGAAGGGGGTCGCGGATCTCGGGCTGAAGCTTTCTTT,CASSAEGGRGSRAEAFF
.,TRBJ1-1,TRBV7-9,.,TGTGCCAGCAGCTTACAGGGGCTGGGCACTGAAGCTTTCTTT,CASSLQGLGTEAFF
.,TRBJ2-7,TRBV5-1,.,TGCGCCAGCAGCTTCGTCGGGGGTGCCTCCTACGAGCAGTACTTC,CASSFVGGASYEQYF
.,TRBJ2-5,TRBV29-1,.,TGCAGCGTTGAGACAGGAGAAGAGACCCAGTACTTC,CSVETGEETQYF
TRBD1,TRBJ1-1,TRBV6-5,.,TGTGCCAGCAGTTCCCCGGGACAGGGAAGGACTGAAGCTTTCTTT,CASSSPGQGRTEAFF
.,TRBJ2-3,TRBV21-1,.,TGTGCCAGCACCTCTTCGTCGGGGGCAGATACGCAGTATTTT,CASTSSSGADTQYF
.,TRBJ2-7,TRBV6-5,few,TGTGCCAGCAGTTACTCGAAGTGGCAGTCCTACGAGCAGTACTTC,CASSYSKWQSYEQYF
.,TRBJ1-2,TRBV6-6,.,TGTGCCAGCAGTTCAGGACAGTCGGTTGGCTACACCTTC,CASSSGQSVGYTF
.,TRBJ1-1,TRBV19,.,TGTGCCAGTAGTATTCTGGGTGGCACTGAAGCTTTCTTT,CASSILGGTEAFF
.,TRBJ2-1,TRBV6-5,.,TGTGCCAGCAGTTACTCGAAGGACCGCCACAATGAGCAGTTCTTC,CASSYSKDRHNEQFF
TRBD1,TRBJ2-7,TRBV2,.,TGTGCCAGCAGTGAGGGAGGACAGGGATACTACGAGCAGTACTTC,CASSEGGQGYYEQYF
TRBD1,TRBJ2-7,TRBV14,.,TGTGCCAGCAGCCAAGGAGGGACAGCCGTCTACGAGCAGTACTTC,CASSQGGTAVYEQYF
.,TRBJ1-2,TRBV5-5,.,TGTGCCAGCAGCACCGGGCTCGAAACTTACTATGGCTACACCTTC,CASSTGLETYYGYTF
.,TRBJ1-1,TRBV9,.,TGTGCCAGCAGCGTATTGACAGTGGGGACTGAAGCTTTCTTT,CASSVLTVGTEAFF
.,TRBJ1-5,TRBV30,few,TGTGCCTGGAGTATCCGGGGGATTCAGCCCCAGCATTTT,CAWSIRGIQPQHF
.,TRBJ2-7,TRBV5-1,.,TGCGCCAGCAGCTTACAGGGAAATCTAGTCTACGAGCAGTACTTC,CASSLQGNLVYEQYF
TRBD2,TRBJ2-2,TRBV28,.,TGTGCCAGCAGTTCTCCGGAGGGAAGAGCGGGAGGGTACACCGGGGAGCTGTTTTTT,CASSSPEGRAGGYTGELFF
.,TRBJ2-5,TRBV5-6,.,TGTGCCAGCAGCGACAGGCCTAAAGAGACCCAGTACTTC,CASSDRPKETQYF
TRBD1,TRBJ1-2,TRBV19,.,TGTGCCAGTAGTATAGCCCCGACAGGGGGCAACTATGGCTACACCTTC,CASSIAPTGGNYGYTF
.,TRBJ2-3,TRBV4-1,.,TGCGCCAGCAGCCAAGTTCCGGGGGAGAACACAGATACGCAGTATTTT,CASSQVPGENTDTQYF
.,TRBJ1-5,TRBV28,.,TGTGCCAGCATCCCCTCCTTGGCGGGGGTCGGTCAGCCCCAGCATTTT,CASIPSLAGVGQPQHF
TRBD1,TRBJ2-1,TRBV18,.,TGTGCCAGCTCACCAGGCGGGACAGGGTGGACCTACAATGAGCAGTTCTTC,CASSPGGTGWTYNEQFF
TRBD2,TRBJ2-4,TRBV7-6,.,TGTGCCAGCAGCTCGGGGACTAGCGGGAGTAAAAACATTCAGTACTTC,CASSSGTSGSKNIQYF
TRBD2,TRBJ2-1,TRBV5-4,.,TGTGCCAGCAGCTCCCCAGGGACTAACTACAATGAGCAGTTCTTC,CASSSPGTNYNEQFF
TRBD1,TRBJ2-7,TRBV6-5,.,TGTGCCAGCAGTTTCCCGGGACAGGGAGGGGAGAAATACTTC,CASSFPGQGGEKYF
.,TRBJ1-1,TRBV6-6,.,TGTGCCAGCAGCCCCCTAAATTGGAAGGGGGAGGCTTTCTTT,CASSPLNWKGEAFF